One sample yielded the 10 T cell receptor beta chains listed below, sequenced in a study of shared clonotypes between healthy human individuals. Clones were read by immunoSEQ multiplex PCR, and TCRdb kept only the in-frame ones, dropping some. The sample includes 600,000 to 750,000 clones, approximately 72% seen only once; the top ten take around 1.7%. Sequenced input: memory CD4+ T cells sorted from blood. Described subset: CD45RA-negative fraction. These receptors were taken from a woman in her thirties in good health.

CDR3 amino acids: CASSFGLGYEQYF. Here the CDR3 DNA reads TGTGCCAGCAGTTTTGGGCTAGGCTACGAGCAGTACTTC. The chain links TRBV28 to TRBJ2-7; D not certain. Germline assignment: CDR1 MDHEN and CDR2 SYDVKM. V lost 3 bases and J 3 bases, leaving 9 bases between the germline ends. This CDR3 spans 13 amino acids.

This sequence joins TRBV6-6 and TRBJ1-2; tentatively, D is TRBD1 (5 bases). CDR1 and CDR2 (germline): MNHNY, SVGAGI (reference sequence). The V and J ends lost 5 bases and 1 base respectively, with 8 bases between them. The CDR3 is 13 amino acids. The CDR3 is CASSRQINYGYTF. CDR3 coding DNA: TGTGCCAGCAGTCGACAGATTAACTATGGCTACACCTTC.

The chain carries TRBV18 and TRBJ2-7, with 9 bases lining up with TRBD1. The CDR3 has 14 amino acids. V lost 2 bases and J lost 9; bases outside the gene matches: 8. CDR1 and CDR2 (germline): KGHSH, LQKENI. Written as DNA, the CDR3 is TGTGCCAGCTCACCAGCACAGGGGGCTACGGGGCAGTACTTC. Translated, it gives CASSPAQGATGQYF.

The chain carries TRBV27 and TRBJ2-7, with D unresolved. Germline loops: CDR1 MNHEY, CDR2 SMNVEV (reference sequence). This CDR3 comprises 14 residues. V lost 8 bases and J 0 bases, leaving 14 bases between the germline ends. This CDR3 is CASRNGFNSYEQYF. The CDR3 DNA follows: TGTGCCAGCCGAAACGGGTTCAACTCCTACGAGCAGTACTTC.

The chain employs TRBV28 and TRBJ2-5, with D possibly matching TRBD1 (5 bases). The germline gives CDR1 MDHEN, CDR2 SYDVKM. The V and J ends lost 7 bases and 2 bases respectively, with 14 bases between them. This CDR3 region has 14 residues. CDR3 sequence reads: CASTEWAGQETQYF. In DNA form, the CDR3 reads TGTGCCAGCACCGAGTGGGCAGGGCAAGAGACCCAGTACTTC.

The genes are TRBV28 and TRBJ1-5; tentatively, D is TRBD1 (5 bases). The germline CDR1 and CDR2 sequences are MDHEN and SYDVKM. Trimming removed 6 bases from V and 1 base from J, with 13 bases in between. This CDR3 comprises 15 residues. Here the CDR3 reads CASRLQEVSNQPQHF. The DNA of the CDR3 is TGTGCCAGCAGACTACAGGAAGTGAGCAATCAGCCCCAGCATTTT.

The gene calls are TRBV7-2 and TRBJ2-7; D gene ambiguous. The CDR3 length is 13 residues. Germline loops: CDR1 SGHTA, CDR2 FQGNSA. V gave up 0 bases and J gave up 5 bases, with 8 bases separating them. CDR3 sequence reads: CASSLAWIDEQYF. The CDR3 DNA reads TGTGCCAGCAGCTTAGCCTGGATCGACGAGCAGTACTTC.

CDR3 DNA: TGTGCCAGTAGTATCCGTCTAGCGGCAATCTCCTACGAGCAGTACTTC. As protein: CASSIRLAAISYEQYF. The chain carries TRBV19 and TRBJ2-7, with 7 bases that match TRBD2. CDR1 LNHDA and CDR2 SQIVND come from the germline V gene (reference sequence). This CDR3 is built from 16 residues. Unmatched junction bases numbered 8, after V lost 3 bases and J lost 0 bases.

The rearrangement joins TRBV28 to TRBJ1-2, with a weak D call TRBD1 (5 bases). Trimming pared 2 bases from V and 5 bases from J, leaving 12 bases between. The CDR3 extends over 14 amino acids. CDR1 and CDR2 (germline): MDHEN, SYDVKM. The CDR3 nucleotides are TGTGCCAGCAGTTTAAAGACGGGGCCGTATGGCTACACCTTC. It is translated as CASSLKTGPYGYTF.

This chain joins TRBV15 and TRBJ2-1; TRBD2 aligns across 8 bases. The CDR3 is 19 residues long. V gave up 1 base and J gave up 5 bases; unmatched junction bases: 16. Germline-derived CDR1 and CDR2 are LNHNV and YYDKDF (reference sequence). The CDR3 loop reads CATSRGKVAGGRTNNEQFF. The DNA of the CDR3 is TGTGCCACCAGCAGAGGGAAGGTTGCTGGCGGGAGGACAAACAATGAGCAGTTCTTC. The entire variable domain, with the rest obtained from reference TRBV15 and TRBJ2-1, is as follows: DAMVIQNPRYQVTQFGKPVTLSCSQTLNHNVMYWYQQKSSQAPKLLFHYYDKDFNNEADTPDNFQSRRPNTSFCFLDIRSPGLGDTAMYLCATSRGKVAGGRTNNEQFFGPGTRLTVL.